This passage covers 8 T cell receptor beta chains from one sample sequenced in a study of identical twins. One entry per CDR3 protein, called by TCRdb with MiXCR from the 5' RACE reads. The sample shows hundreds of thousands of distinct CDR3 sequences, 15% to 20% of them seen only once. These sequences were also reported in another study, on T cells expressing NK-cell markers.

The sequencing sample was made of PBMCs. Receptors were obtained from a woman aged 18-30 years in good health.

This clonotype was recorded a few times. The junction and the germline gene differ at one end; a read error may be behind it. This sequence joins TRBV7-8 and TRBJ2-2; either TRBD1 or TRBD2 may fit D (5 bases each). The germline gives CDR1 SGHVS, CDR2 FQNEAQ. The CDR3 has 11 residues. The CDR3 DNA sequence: TGCGGGACCAACCTTGCCGGGGAGCTGTTTTTT. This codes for CGTNLAGELFF.

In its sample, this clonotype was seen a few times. CDR3 bases: TGTGCCAGCAGTTCCTGGTCGGAGCAGTACTTC. This codes for CASSSWSEQYF. The rearrangement uses TRBV6-2 or TRBV6-3 and TRBJ2-7; D remains unclear. Germline CDR1 reads MNHEY; CDR2 reads SVGEGT. The CDR3 is 11 amino acids. The ends were cut back, 4 bases at V and 7 bases at J, with 8 bases in the middle.

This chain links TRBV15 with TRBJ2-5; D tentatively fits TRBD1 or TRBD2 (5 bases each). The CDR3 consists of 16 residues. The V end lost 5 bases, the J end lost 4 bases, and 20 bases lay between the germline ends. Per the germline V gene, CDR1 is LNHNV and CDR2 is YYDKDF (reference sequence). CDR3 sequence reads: CATSFDPGAQGETQYF. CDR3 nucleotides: TGTGCCACCAGCTTCGACCCCGGGGCGCAAGGAGAGACCCAGTACTTC.

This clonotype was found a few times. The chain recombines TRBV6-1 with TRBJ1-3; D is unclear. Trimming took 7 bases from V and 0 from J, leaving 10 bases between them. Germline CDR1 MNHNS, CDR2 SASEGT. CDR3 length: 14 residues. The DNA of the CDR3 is TGTGCCAGCAAGGCAGCTCTCTCTGGAAACACCATATATTTT. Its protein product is CASKAALSGNTIYF.

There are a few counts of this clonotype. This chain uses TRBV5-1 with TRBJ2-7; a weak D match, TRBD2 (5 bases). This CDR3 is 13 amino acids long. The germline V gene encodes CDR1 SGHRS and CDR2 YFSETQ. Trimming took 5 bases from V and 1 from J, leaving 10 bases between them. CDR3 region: CASRDPGSYEQYF. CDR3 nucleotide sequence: TGCGCCAGCAGGGATCCGGGGTCCTACGAGCAGTACTTC.

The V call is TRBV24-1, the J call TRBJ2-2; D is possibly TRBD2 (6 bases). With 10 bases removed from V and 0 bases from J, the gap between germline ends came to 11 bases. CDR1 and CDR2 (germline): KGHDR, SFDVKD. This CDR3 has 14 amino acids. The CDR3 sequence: CATAGTANTGELFF. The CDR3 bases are TGTGCCACTGCGGGGACCGCGAACACCGGGGAGCTGTTTTTT.

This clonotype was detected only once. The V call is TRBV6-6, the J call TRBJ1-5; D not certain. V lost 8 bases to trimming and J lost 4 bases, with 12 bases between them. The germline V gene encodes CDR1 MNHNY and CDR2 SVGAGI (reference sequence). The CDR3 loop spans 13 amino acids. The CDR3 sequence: CASGLEGNQPQHF. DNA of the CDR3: TGTGCCAGCGGTTTGGAGGGAAATCAGCCCCAGCATTTT.

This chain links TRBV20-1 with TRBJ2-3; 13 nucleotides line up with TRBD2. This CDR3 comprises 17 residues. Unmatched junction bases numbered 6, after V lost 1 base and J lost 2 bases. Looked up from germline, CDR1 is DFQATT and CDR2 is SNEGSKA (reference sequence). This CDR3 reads CSARGLGLAGNTDTQYF. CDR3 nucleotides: TGCAGTGCTAGAGGCCTGGGACTAGCGGGGAACACAGATACGCAGTATTTT.